One and the same sample provided the 8 T cell receptor beta chains below, sequenced in a study of blood T cell repertoires in COVID-19. Using immunoSEQ multiplex PCR, the repertoire was profiled, and TCRdb retains in-frame clones only, with some absent. The sample has 150,000 to 200,000 clones, around 80% seen once. Sequenced sample: peripheral blood. The source is a man in his fifties who had recovered from COVID-19.

In this sample, this clone turned up once. The chain joins TRBV3-1 (or the pseudogene TRBV3-2) to TRBJ2-1; TRBD2 agrees at 8 bases. V was clipped by 0 bases and J by 7 bases; unmatched bases: 14. The CDR3 spans 18 residues. The germline CDR1 and CDR2 sequences are LGHDT and YNNKEL (reference sequence). CDR3 sequence (DNA): TGTGCCAGCAGCCAAGAAATTTGGGGAACTAGCGGAGGGAATGAGCAGTTCTTC. Translation: CASSQEIWGTSGGNEQFF.

DNA of the CDR3: TGTGCCAGCAGTTTATCTCAGGCCAGCTCCTACAATGAGCAGTTCTTC. This sequence encodes CASSLSQASSYNEQFF. This chain uses TRBV28 with TRBJ2-1; D is unclear. Looked up from germline, CDR1 is MDHEN and CDR2 is SYDVKM. CDR3 length: 16 residues. V lost 1 base and J lost 0, with 10 bases in between.

The V gene is TRBV5-1, the J gene TRBJ2-1, with D tentatively TRBD1 (5 bases). Germline V CDR1 and CDR2: SGHRS, YFSETQ. V was cut by 3 bases and J by 8 bases, with 15 bases left in between. There are 14 residues in the CDR3. CDR3 in amino acids: CASSSRGTADEQFF. The CDR3 DNA reads as TGCGCCAGCAGCTCTAGGGGTACGGCGGATGAGCAGTTCTTC.

The V call is TRBV7-2, the J call TRBJ1-2; 9 bases map to TRBD1. Trimming at V came to 6 bases and at J to 8 bases, leaving 7 bases not matched to a gene. The germline V gene has CDR1 SGHTA and CDR2 FQGNSA. The CDR3 spans 13 residues. Written as DNA, the CDR3 is TGTGCCAGCAGGAGGGACAGGGTGGGCGGCTACACCTTC. Translated: CASRRDRVGGYTF.

This rearrangement joins TRBV18 to TRBJ1-5, with D hard to call. Between the trimmed V and J ends, which lost 2 bases and 7 bases, there was a span of 12 bases. The length of the CDR3 is 14 residues. Germline CDR1 reads KGHSH; CDR2 reads LQKENI. CDR3 coding DNA: TGTGCCAGCTCACCAGTCGGGGTAGAGCAGCCCCAGCATTTT. Its protein is CASSPVGVEQPQHF.

The chain joins TRBV30 to TRBJ1-2, with D possibly TRBD1 on 5 matching bases. This CDR3 contains 16 residues. In germline, CDR1 is GTSNPN, CDR2 SVGIG (reference sequence). V was cut by 3 bases and J by 0 bases, with 17 bases left in between. CDR3 region: CAWRRDGGVSNYGYTF. The CDR3 nucleotides are TGTGCCTGGAGGCGAGACGGGGGGGTATCTAACTATGGCTACACCTTC.

The chain employs TRBV5-6 and TRBJ1-1; 8 bases agree with TRBD1. Germline values: CDR1 SGHDT, CDR2 YYEEEE. This CDR3 region has 14 residues. Trimming at V came to 4 bases and at J to 4 bases, leaving 6 bases not matched to a gene. The CDR3 DNA follows: TGTGCCAGCAGCGTGACAGACAGGGGCACTGAAGCTTTCTTT. Protein: CASSVTDRGTEAFF.

The V and J genes are TRBV7-3 and TRBJ2-1; 10 bases align to TRBD2. V trimming: 1 base; J trimming: 7 bases; junction bases outside the gene matches: 13. CDR1 is SGHTA, CDR2 FQGTGA, per germline. The CDR3 runs 18 residues. CDR3 sequence reads: CASSLMTLSGRGDNEQFF. The CDR3 coding sequence is TGTGCCAGCAGCTTAATGACCCTGAGCGGGAGGGGTGATAATGAGCAGTTCTTC. Full variable domain (remainder filled in from reference TRBV7-3 and TRBJ2-1): GAGVSQTPSNKVTEKGKYVELRCDPISGHTALYWYRQSLGQGPEFLIYFQGTGAADDSGLPNDRFFAVRPEGSVSTLKIQRTERGDSAVYLCASSLMTLSGRGDNEQFFGPGTRLTVL.